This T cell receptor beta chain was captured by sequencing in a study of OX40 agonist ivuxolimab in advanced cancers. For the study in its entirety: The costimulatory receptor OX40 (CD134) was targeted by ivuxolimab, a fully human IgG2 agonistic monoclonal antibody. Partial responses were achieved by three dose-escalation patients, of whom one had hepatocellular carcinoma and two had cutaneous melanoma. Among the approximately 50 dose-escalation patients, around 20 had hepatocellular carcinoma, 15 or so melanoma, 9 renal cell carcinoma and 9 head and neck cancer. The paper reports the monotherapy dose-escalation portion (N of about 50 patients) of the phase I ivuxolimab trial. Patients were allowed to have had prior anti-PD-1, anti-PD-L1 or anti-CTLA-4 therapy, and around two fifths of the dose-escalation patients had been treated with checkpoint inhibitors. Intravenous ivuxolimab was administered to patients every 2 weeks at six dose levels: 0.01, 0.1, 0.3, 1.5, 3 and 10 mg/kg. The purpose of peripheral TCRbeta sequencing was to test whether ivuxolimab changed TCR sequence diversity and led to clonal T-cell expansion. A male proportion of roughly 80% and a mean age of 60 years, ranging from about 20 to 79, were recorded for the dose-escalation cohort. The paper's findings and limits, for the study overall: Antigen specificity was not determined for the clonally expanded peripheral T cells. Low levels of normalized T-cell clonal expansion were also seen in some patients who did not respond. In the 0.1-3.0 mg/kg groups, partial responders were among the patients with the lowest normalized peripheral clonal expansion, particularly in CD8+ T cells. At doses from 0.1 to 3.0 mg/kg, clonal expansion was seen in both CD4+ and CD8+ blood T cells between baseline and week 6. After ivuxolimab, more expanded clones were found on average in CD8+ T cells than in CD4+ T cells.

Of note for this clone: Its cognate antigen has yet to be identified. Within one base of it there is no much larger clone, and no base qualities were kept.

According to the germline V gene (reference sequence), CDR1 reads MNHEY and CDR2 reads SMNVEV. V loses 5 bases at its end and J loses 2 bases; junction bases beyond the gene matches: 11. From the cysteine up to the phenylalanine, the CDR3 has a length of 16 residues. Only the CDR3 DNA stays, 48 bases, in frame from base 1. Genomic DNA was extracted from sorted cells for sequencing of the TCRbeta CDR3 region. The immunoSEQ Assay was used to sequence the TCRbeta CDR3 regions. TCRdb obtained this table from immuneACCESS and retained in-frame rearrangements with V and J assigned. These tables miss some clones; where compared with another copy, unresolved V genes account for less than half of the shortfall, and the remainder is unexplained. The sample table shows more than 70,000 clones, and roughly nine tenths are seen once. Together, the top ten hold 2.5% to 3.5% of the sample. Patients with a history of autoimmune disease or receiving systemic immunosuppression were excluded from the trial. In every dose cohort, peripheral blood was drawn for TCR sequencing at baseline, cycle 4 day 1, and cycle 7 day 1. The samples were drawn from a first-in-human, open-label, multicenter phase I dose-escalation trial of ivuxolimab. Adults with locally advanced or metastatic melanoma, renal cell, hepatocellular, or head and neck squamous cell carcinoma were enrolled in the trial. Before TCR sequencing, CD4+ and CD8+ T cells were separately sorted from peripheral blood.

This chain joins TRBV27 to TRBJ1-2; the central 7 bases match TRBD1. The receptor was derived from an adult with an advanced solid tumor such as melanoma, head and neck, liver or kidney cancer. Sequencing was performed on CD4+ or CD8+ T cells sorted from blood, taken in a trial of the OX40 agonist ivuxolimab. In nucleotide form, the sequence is TGTGCCAGCAGTCCCGGGGGACAGTCGAAGAACTATGGCTACACCTTC. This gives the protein CASSPGGQSKNYGYTF.